A single sample is the source of the 30 T cell receptor beta chains below, sequenced in a study of blood T cells in healthy people across ages. The authors ran a second PCR of roughly 6 to 12 cycles using a sample-barcoded 5' primer and a J-beta primer mix. TCRdb independently ran MiXCR on the 5' RACE reads; one entry per CDR3 protein. There are 1.5 million to 2 million distinct CDR3 sequences in the sample; 28% occur only once, and more than 6% lies in the top ten. The material sequenced was blood. The origin of the receptors is a woman aged 25 to 39 in good health.

This clonotype occurred a few times. The genes are TRBV6-5 and TRBJ2-1, with TRBD2 matching 9 bases. V trimming: 6 bases; J trimming: 0 bases; junction bases outside the gene matches: 3. From germline, CDR1 is MNHEY and CDR2 SVGAGI. The CDR3 is 15 amino acids. For the CDR3, the DNA is TGTGCCAGCAGACGACTAGCGGACTCCTACAATGAGCAGTTCTTC. It specifies CASRRLADSYNEQFF.

This sequence joins TRBV10-2 and TRBJ1-1; no reliable D call. V was trimmed by 6 bases and J by 5 bases, leaving 13 bases between them. CDR3 length: 13 residues. Germline CDR1 and CDR2: WSHSY and SAAADI. The CDR3 protein is CASRGTTDTEAFF. CDR3 nucleotide sequence: TGCGCCAGCAGGGGCACCACCGATACTGAAGCTTTCTTT.

The J gene is TRBJ1-4, the V gene TRBV5-1; D call uncertain. Trimming took 5 bases from V and 8 from J, leaving 19 bases between them. The CDR3 contains 15 residues. Germline V CDR1 and CDR2: SGHRS, YFSETQ. CDR3 nucleotide sequence: TGCGCCAGCAGGGAGTTGAGCGACCGCCAGGAAAAACTGTTTTTT. Protein sequence: CASRELSDRQEKLFF. Complete variable domain (other parts from reference TRBV5-1 and TRBJ1-4): KAGVTQTPRYLIKTRGQQVTLSCSPISGHRSVSWYQQTPGQGLQFLFEYFSETQRNKGNFPGRFSGRQFSNSRSEMNVSTLELGDSALYLCASRELSDRQEKLFFGSGTQLSVL.

The genes are TRBV7-9 and TRBJ2-1; 8 bases agree with TRBD1. CDR1 is SEHNR, CDR2 FQNEAQ, per germline (reference sequence). This CDR3 contains 15 residues. V was clipped by 2 bases and J by 9 bases; unmatched bases: 9. CDR3 loop: CASSLRTGTHIEQFF. CDR3 nucleotides: TGTGCCAGCAGCTTAAGGACAGGGACCCACATTGAGCAGTTCTTC.

This clonotype was counted only a few times. The gene calls are TRBV7-2 and TRBJ1-2, with a tentative D call TRBD1 (5 bases). V lost 3 bases and J 7 bases, leaving 15 bases between the germline ends. This CDR3 is built from 14 residues. Germline V gene sequence: CDR1 SGHTA, CDR2 FQGNSA. This CDR3 reads CASSLGPAMSGYTF. The CDR3, as DNA: TGTGCCAGCAGCTTGGGACCCGCAATGTCTGGCTACACCTTC.

As regards this clonotype: A read error may produce the germline difference seen at one junction end. V and J are TRBV9 and TRBJ2-5, with TRBD2 as a possible D gene (6 bases). CDR3 size: 14 residues. CDR1 is SGDLS, CDR2 YYNGEE, per germline. The CDR3, as DNA: TGTGCCAGTAGCGTAGCGGCGGAGCAAGAGACCCAGTACTTC. Its protein is CASSVAAEQETQYF.

The sample holds one count of this clonotype. A read error may explain this, as a much larger clone is one base away. The V call is TRBV6-5, the J call TRBJ1-6, with no clear D. Germline V CDR1 and CDR2: MNHEY, SVGAGI. This CDR3 region has 15 residues. CDR3 coding DNA: TGTGCCAGCGGTTACTCTGGGAGTGGGATTTCACCCCTCCACTTT. Protein sequence: CASGYSGSGISPLHF.

This clonotype was picked up a small number of times. This rearrangement joins TRBV3-1 to TRBJ1-3; no clear D. From germline, CDR1 is LGHDT and CDR2 YNNKEL (reference sequence). The CDR3 runs to 15 residues. With 0 bases removed from V and 4 bases from J, the gap between germline ends came to 10 bases. CDR3 coding DNA: TGTGCCAGCAGCCAAGATGCGACTGAAGGAAACACCATATATTTT. This sequence encodes CASSQDATEGNTIYF.

The V gene is TRBV29-1, the J gene TRBJ2-1; D may correspond to TRBD1 or TRBD2 (5 bases each). Germline lookup yields CDR1 SQVTM and CDR2 ANQGSEA. V was cut by 2 bases and J by 8 bases, with 19 bases left in between. The CDR3 has 15 residues. CDR3: CSVELSQGLRDEQFF. CDR3 DNA sequence: TGCAGCGTTGAACTTAGCCAGGGTCTGAGGGATGAGCAGTTCTTC.

The chain recombines TRBV12-3 or TRBV12-4 with TRBJ2-4, with D unclear. Judging by the DNA end, TRBJ2-7 fits better; the J call may be wrong. The CDR3 is 15 amino acids. CDR3 protein: CASSKWPKSPYEQYF. The CDR3 DNA reads as TGTGCCAGCTCAAAATGGCCAAAGTCTCCCTACGAGCAGTACTTC.

Details on this clonotype: A junction boundary mismatches the germline segment, possibly from a read error. This chain connects TRBV5-1 to TRBJ2-5; 14 bases match TRBD2. CDR1 is SGHRS and CDR2 is YFSETQ in the germline V gene. The CDR3 extends over 18 amino acids. CDR3 amino acids: CASSLLRLAGGPRETRYF. The CDR3 DNA reads as TGCGCCAGCAGCTTGTTACGACTAGCGGGAGGGCCGCGGGAGACCCGGTACTTC.

The rearrangement joins TRBV7-6 to TRBJ1-1, with D perhaps matching TRBD1 (5 bases). Between the trimmed V and J ends, which lost 6 bases and 7 bases, there was a span of 12 bases. The CDR3 sequence is 12 residues long. CDR1 is SGHVS, CDR2 FNYEAQ, per germline. The CDR3 region is CASRTGHGEAFF. The CDR3 DNA sequence: TGTGCCAGCAGGACCGGACACGGTGAAGCTTTCTTT.

This clonotype was observed once. The J gene is TRBJ2-5, the V gene TRBV19; D is possibly TRBD2 (5 bases). V lost 5 bases and J 2 bases, leaving 12 bases between the germline ends. Germline CDR1 is LNHDA and CDR2 is SQIVND (reference sequence). CDR3 length equals 14 residues. The CDR3 DNA sequence: TGTGCCAGTAGTCGGCGGGCAGGACAAGAGACCCAGTACTTC. Translated, it gives CASSRRAGQETQYF.

This rearrangement joins TRBV11-2 to TRBJ2-3; TRBD2 agrees at 14 bases. After removal of 8 bases from V and 7 bases from J, the junction contained 8 bases not matched to a gene. Looked up from germline, CDR1 is SGHAT and CDR2 is FQNNGV. The CDR3 is 15 amino acids. This CDR3 reads CASGPGTSGRNTQYF. The CDR3 DNA reads TGTGCCAGCGGCCCGGGGACTAGCGGGAGAAATACGCAGTATTTT. Variable domain in full (rest from reference TRBV11-2 and TRBJ2-3): EAGVAQSPRYKIIEKRQSVAFWCNPISGHATLYWYQQILGQGPKLLIQFQNNGVVDDSQLPKDRFSAERLKGVDSTLKIQPAKLEDSAVYLCASGPGTSGRNTQYFGPGTRLTVL.

The chain joins TRBV9 to TRBJ2-7, with D uncertain. The germline CDR1 and CDR2 sequences are SGDLS and YYNGEE. The V and J ends lost 0 bases and 6 bases respectively, with 10 bases between them. The CDR3 contains 13 residues. The CDR3 sequence is CASSVVYEGEQYF. In nucleotides, the CDR3 is TGTGCCAGCAGCGTAGTTTATGAAGGCGAGCAGTACTTC.

The chain recombines TRBV5-1 with TRBJ1-1; weak D call: TRBD1 (6 bases). V lost 6 bases and J 0 bases, leaving 12 bases between the germline ends. Looked up from germline, CDR1 is SGHRS and CDR2 is YFSETQ. The CDR3 extends over 14 amino acids. This CDR3 is CASTRRGMNTEAFF. The CDR3 DNA sequence: TGCGCCAGCACCCGAAGGGGGATGAACACTGAAGCTTTCTTT. Based on the CDR3 plus reference TRBV5-1 and TRBJ1-1, the full variable domain is KAGVTQTPRYLIKTRGQQVTLSCSPISGHRSVSWYQQTPGQGLQFLFEYFSETQRNKGNFPGRFSGRQFSNSRSEMNVSTLELGDSALYLCASTRRGMNTEAFFGQGTRLTVV.

The chain recombines TRBV30 with TRBJ2-1, with D hard to call. Trimming shortened V by 0 bases and J by 6 bases, and 9 bases separated the two germline ends. The CDR3 contains 13 residues. In germline, CDR1 is GTSNPN, CDR2 SVGIG (reference sequence). The DNA of the CDR3 is TGTGCCTGGAGTGTGAACAGCGCCAATGAGCAGTTCTTC. This translates into CAWSVNSANEQFF.

This clonotype was recorded many times. The gene calls are TRBV20-1 and TRBJ2-7, with unresolved D. The CDR3 has 17 residues. Trimming stripped 1 base from V and 3 bases from J, with 22 bases between. CDR1 DFQATT and CDR2 SNEGSKA come from the germline V gene (reference sequence). CDR3 sequence reads: CSARGGLGAKAYYEQYF. In DNA, the CDR3 is TGCAGTGCTAGAGGGGGTTTAGGAGCAAAGGCTTACTACGAGCAGTACTTC.

The table lists this clonotype with a few counts. The chain is built from TRBV7-9 and TRBJ1-6; D call uncertain. The length of the CDR3 is 14 residues. Deletions cut 2 bases from V and 9 bases from J, with 11 bases between. Germline V lookup: CDR1 SEHNR, CDR2 FQNEAQ (reference sequence). The DNA of the CDR3 is TGTGCCAGCAGCTTATGGAGGACCATTTCACCCCTCCACTTT. It encodes CASSLWRTISPLHF.

V is TRBV6-2 or TRBV6-3 and J is TRBJ2-7; 8 positions agree with TRBD2. The CDR3 is 14 residues long. Trimming took 9 bases from V and 7 from J; bases not matched to a gene: 14. The germline gives CDR1 MNHEY, CDR2 SVGEGT. CDR3 DNA: TGTGCCAGTCGACCGAGCGGGAGCTCGGCTGAGCAGTACTTC. This encodes CASRPSGSSAEQYF.

This chain uses TRBV5-1 with TRBJ2-5; 7 bases are a match to TRBD1. The V and J ends lost 4 bases and 11 bases, in that order; junction bases with no gene match: 17. This CDR3 has 15 amino acids. Germline loops: CDR1 SGHRS, CDR2 YFSETQ. As DNA, the CDR3 is TGCGCCAGCAGCCTCGGGGCAGGGGGTTTTGACGAACAGTACTTC. It encodes CASSLGAGGFDEQYF.

This chain links TRBV5-1 with TRBJ2-7, with 9 bases matching TRBD1. The germline CDR1 and CDR2 sequences are SGHRS and YFSETQ. The ends lost 4 bases at V and 5 bases at J; junction bases unmatched: 10. This CDR3 has 15 amino acids. This CDR3 reads CASSRNRGQINEQYF. For the CDR3, the DNA is TGCGCCAGCAGCCGGAACAGGGGGCAAATAAACGAGCAGTACTTC.

There are a few counts of this clonotype. V usage is TRBV21-1 and J usage is TRBJ2-7; the table's D gene call, TRBD1, was not cross checked with the DNA. TRBV21-1 is a known pseudogene. This CDR3 is built from 17 residues. CDR3: CASSSRSRAEFSYEQYF. DNA of the CDR3: TGTGCCAGCAGCTCCCGATCCAGGGCAGAGTTCTCCTACGAGCAGTACTTC.

The V call is TRBV18, the J call TRBJ2-1; 8 bases align to TRBD2. Germline V lookup: CDR1 KGHSH, CDR2 LQKENI. Trimming cost V 3 bases and J 1 base; bases outside gene matches: 5. There are 16 residues in the CDR3. Here the CDR3 DNA reads TGTGCCAGCTCACCCCTCCTAGCGGGTTCCTACAATGAGCAGTTCTTC. Translated, it gives CASSPLLAGSYNEQFF.

This clonotype was observed a few times. The chain carries TRBV6-1 and TRBJ1-6; no clear D. V was shortened by 3 bases and J by 5 bases, with 11 bases between the two germline ends. The CDR3 runs to 15 residues. Germline V gene sequence: CDR1 MNHNS, CDR2 SASEGT. The CDR3 DNA is TGTGCCAGCAGTGATAGGCTCGGAAATAATTCACCCCTCCACTTT. Translation gives CASSDRLGNNSPLHF.

The chain joins TRBV24-1 to TRBJ2-1, with D possibly TRBD2 on 6 matching bases. The CDR3 consists of 13 residues. Germline V CDR1 and CDR2: KGHDR, SFDVKD. The ends were cut back, 9 bases at V and 6 bases at J, with 14 bases in the middle. Written as DNA, the CDR3 is TGTGCCACCGCCGGGGGTAGCGGCAATGAGCAGTTCTTC. Translation: CATAGGSGNEQFF.

As for this clonotype: Given a much more abundant clone one base away, this may be a read error. V usage is TRBV28 and J usage is TRBJ2-7; 7 bases agree with TRBD1. Germline V lookup: CDR1 MDHEN, CDR2 SYDVKM. The CDR3 runs 13 residues. After removal of 5 bases from V and 6 bases from J, the junction contained 7 bases not matched to a gene. This CDR3 is CASSKGTVCEQYF. The CDR3 nucleotides read TGTGCCAGCAGTAAAGGGACAGTCTGCGAGCAGTACTTC.

This clonotype was recorded a few times. V usage is TRBV28 and J usage is TRBJ1-5; 10 nucleotides agree with TRBD1. Germline V gives CDR1 MDHEN, CDR2 SYDVKM. The CDR3 is made up of 17 amino acids. V lost 4 bases, J lost 3 bases, and 9 bases stayed unmatched. The CDR3 DNA is TGTGCCAGCAGTTCACCAACCGGGACAGGGGTCAATCAGCCCCAGCATTTT. Translation: CASSSPTGTGVNQPQHF.

The J gene is TRBJ1-2, the V gene TRBV28; tentatively, D is TRBD1 (6 bases). V lost 5 bases and J 8 bases, leaving 18 bases between the germline ends. The V gene's germline CDR1 is MDHEN and CDR2 SYDVKM. This CDR3 region has 14 residues. CDR3 in DNA: TGTGCCAGCAGTCCGGAAGACAGGTCCGGCGGCTACACCTTC. It encodes CASSPEDRSGGYTF.

This clonotype was seen only a few times. J is TRBJ2-1 and V is TRBV20-1; maybe TRBD1 (5 bases). Trimming left V 6 bases short and J 5 bases short, with 17 bases between. This CDR3 region has 14 residues. Germline CDR1 DFQATT, CDR2 SNEGSKA (reference sequence). The CDR3 DNA reads as TGCAGTGCGCCGAACGCCGACAGCGACAATGAGCAGTTCTTC. This gives the protein CSAPNADSDNEQFF.